This passage covers 26 T cell receptor beta chains from one sample sequenced in a study of T cell changes during pregnancy in multiple sclerosis. Method: immunoSEQ multiplex PCR; TCRdb's copy keeps in-frame clones and lacks some. The sample yields approximately 90,000 clones, approximately 92% seen once. The sequences come from peripheral blood, collected after pregnancy. All receptors come from a female donor with multiple sclerosis, enrolled in a pregnancy study.

The rearrangement joins TRBV4-2 to TRBJ2-7; D possibly corresponds to TRBD2 (6 bases). Looked up from germline, CDR1 is LGHNA and CDR2 is YNFKEQ. V dropped 2 bases and J dropped 5 bases, with 19 bases sitting between them. The CDR3 consists of 16 residues. CDR3 nucleotide sequence: TGTGCCAGCAGCCAAACTCCTGAGCTGGGGGGTAACGAGCAGTACTTC. Protein sequence: CASSQTPELGGNEQYF.

The chain employs TRBV11-3 and TRBJ2-6; 10 nucleotides line up with TRBD1. Per the germline V gene, CDR1 is SGHNT and CDR2 is YENEEA. The ends lost 5 bases at V and 1 base at J; junction bases unmatched: 5. The CDR3 sequence is 17 residues long. DNA of the CDR3: TGTGCCAGCAGCCCTGGACAGGGGGAATCTGGGGCCAACGTCCTGACTTTC. Translation gives CASSPGQGESGANVLTF.

The chain links TRBV18 to TRBJ2-7, with TRBD2 as a possible D gene (7 bases). This CDR3 comprises 15 residues. Trimming removed 2 bases from V and 2 bases from J, with 13 bases in between. The germline V gene encodes CDR1 KGHSH and CDR2 LQKENI. The CDR3 protein is CASSPGEGVTYEQYF. Here the CDR3 DNA reads TGTGCCAGCTCACCAGGGGAGGGGGTCACCTACGAGCAGTACTTC.

The CDR3 bases are TGTGCCAGCAGCTTGGGATTCGGGGGTAATTCACCCCTCCACTTT. Translated, it gives CASSLGFGGNSPLHF. The V and J genes are TRBV11-3 and TRBJ1-6, with D possibly matching TRBD1 (5 bases). Germline values: CDR1 SGHNT, CDR2 YENEEA. The CDR3 is 15 residues long. V was shortened by 3 bases and J by 6 bases, with 12 bases between the two germline ends.

This chain joins TRBV5-8 and TRBJ1-5; 7 bases agree with TRBD1. Germline-derived CDR1 and CDR2 are SGHTS and YDEGEE. Trimming cost V 3 bases and J 3 bases; bases outside gene matches: 6. The CDR3 sequence is 15 residues long. The CDR3 loop is CASSSGTAINQPQHF. The CDR3 nucleotides read TGTGCCAGCAGCTCGGGGACAGCCATCAATCAGCCCCAGCATTTT.

A single count supports this clone. The J gene is TRBJ2-5, the V gene TRBV29-1, with D perhaps matching TRBD2 (6 bases). The end of the DNA is better explained by TRBJ2-7, so the J call may be wrong. The CDR3 spans 12 residues. Germline V gene lookup returns CDR1 SQVTM and CDR2 ANQGSEA. The CDR3 loop is CSVESAGYEQYF. The CDR3 region has the DNA TGCAGCGTTGAGAGTGCGGGGTACGAGCAGTACTTC.

Only a few counts were recorded for this clone. The chain links TRBV7-6 to TRBJ2-7; 9 positions agree with TRBD2. Germline CDR1 is SGHVS and CDR2 is FNYEAQ. J lost 4 bases, V lost 5 bases, and 9 bases had no gene match. The CDR3 runs 15 residues. CDR3 sequence reads: CASSAIAGEGYEQYF. In DNA form, the CDR3 reads TGTGCCAGCAGCGCTATAGCGGGAGAGGGTTACGAGCAGTACTTC.

The genes are TRBV19 and TRBJ2-3; D not certain. The CDR3 totals 15 residues. With 8 bases removed from V and 8 bases from J, the gap between germline ends came to 23 bases. In germline, CDR1 is LNHDA, CDR2 SQIVND (reference sequence). This chain's CDR3 is CASRTYDSPQGTQYF. The CDR3 nucleotides read TGTGCCAGTCGAACCTATGACTCCCCCCAAGGTACGCAGTATTTT.

The J gene is TRBJ2-1, the V gene TRBV29-1, with D unclear. Germline CDR1 is SQVTM and CDR2 is ANQGSEA. This CDR3 contains 11 residues. V was shortened by 4 bases and J by 4 bases, with 5 bases between the two germline ends. The CDR3 nucleotides read TGCAGCGTTGCCCCATACAATGAGCAGTTCTTC. It yields the protein CSVAPYNEQFF.

This CDR3 reads CAWSPITGYEAFF. In DNA, the CDR3 is TGTGCCTGGAGTCCGATCACAGGCTATGAAGCTTTCTTT. This rearrangement joins TRBV30 to TRBJ1-1; D might be TRBD1 (5 bases). The V gene's germline CDR1 is GTSNPN and CDR2 SVGIG (reference sequence). V was cut by 2 bases and J by 7 bases, with 14 bases left in between. The CDR3 covers 13 residues.

The V gene is TRBV27, the J gene TRBJ2-1; no definite D call. Trimming removed 5 bases from V and 9 bases from J, with 14 bases in between. Germline values: CDR1 MNHEY, CDR2 SMNVEV (reference sequence). The CDR3 length is 13 residues. CDR3 loop: CASSMIQASEQFF. The CDR3 DNA sequence: TGTGCCAGCAGTATGATCCAGGCATCTGAGCAGTTCTTC.

The V gene is TRBV7-2, the J gene TRBJ2-7; possible D gene TRBD2, 5 bases. Per the germline V gene, CDR1 is SGHTA and CDR2 is FQGNSA. The CDR3 loop spans 14 amino acids. Trimming left V 5 bases short and J 2 bases short, with 13 bases between. The CDR3 here is CASSNGLATYEQYF. The CDR3 DNA reads TGTGCCAGCAGCAACGGGCTAGCCACCTACGAGCAGTACTTC.

The gene calls are TRBV15 and TRBJ2-1; TRBD2 agrees at 10 bases. Germline lookup yields CDR1 LNHNV and CDR2 YYDKDF (reference sequence). The CDR3 spans 17 residues. J was trimmed by 2 bases and V by 6 bases; bases with no gene match: 10. CDR3 residues: CATRRTSGSTTYNEQFF. CDR3 nucleotides: TGTGCCACCAGGAGGACTAGCGGCAGTACAACCTACAATGAGCAGTTCTTC.

The rearrangement uses TRBV11-3 and TRBJ2-7, with TRBD1 matching over 9 bases. Trimming removed 5 bases from V and 1 base from J; junction bases left unmatched: 3. The CDR3 length is 14 residues. Germline CDR1 is SGHNT and CDR2 is YENEEA. CDR3 sequence (DNA): TGTGCCAGCAGCCAGACAGGGGGATCCTACGAGCAGTACTTC. Translated: CASSQTGGSYEQYF.

V and J are TRBV7-9 and TRBJ2-3; D is undetermined. The V gene's germline CDR1 is SEHNR and CDR2 FQNEAQ (reference sequence). V dropped 3 bases and J dropped 0 bases, with 16 bases sitting between them. The CDR3 loop spans 17 amino acids. CDR3 amino acids: CASSFSQYYTSTDTQYF. Written as DNA, the CDR3 is TGTGCCAGCAGCTTCTCCCAGTACTATACTAGCACAGATACGCAGTATTTT.

V and J are TRBV12-5 and TRBJ1-5, with unresolved D. CDR3 length equals 14 residues. Germline V gene data show CDR1 as LGHNT and CDR2 as FRNRAP. Trimming cost V 5 bases and J 0 bases, with 8 bases left between them. CDR3 amino acids: CASGPTVSNQPQHF. The CDR3 coding sequence is TGTGCTAGTGGTCCAACAGTTAGCAATCAGCCCCAGCATTTT.

This clone was detected a few times. The chain is built from TRBV11-3 and TRBJ2-1; 10 nucleotides line up with TRBD2. The CDR3 totals 18 residues. Trimming took 0 bases from V and 5 from J; bases not matched to a gene: 10. Germline CDR1 is SGHNT and CDR2 is YENEEA. In nucleotides, the CDR3 is TGTGCCAGCAGCTTAGAGCAGGGGGGGACTAGCGTTAACAATGAGCAGTTCTTC. Amino acids: CASSLEQGGTSVNNEQFF. The complete variable domain, with remaining parts taken from reference TRBV11-3 and TRBJ2-1, reads EAGVVQSPRYKIIEKKQPVAFWCNPISGHNTLYWYLQNLGQGPELLIRYENEEAVDDSQLPKDRFSAERLKGVDSTLKIQPAELGDSAVYLCASSLEQGGTSVNNEQFFGPGTRLTVL.

The DNA for the CDR3 is TGCGCCAGCAGTGAGTACAGGGGGCCTTCCCAGAACACTGAAGCTTTCTTT. Encoded protein: CASSEYRGPSQNTEAFF. The chain joins TRBV10-1 to TRBJ1-1; 9 nucleotides agree with TRBD1. The CDR3 has 17 residues. Germline CDR1 is WNHNN and CDR2 is SYGVQD (reference sequence). The ends lost 1 base at V and 1 base at J; junction bases unmatched: 7.

The chain couples TRBV7-8 to TRBJ2-2; D is perhaps TRBD2 (5 bases). The germline gives CDR1 SGHVS, CDR2 FQNEAQ. Trimming took 7 bases from V and 2 from J, leaving 23 bases between them. This CDR3 has 18 residues. Here the CDR3 reads CASTTLRGRRVNTGELFF. For the CDR3, the DNA is TGTGCCAGCACCACCCTTCGGGGTCGCCGGGTAAACACCGGGGAGCTGTTTTTT.

The chain employs TRBV5-3 and TRBJ2-7; TRBD1 might be the D (5 bases). TRBV5-3 carries the ORF label, with uncertain function. V was shortened by 7 bases and J by 4 bases, with 9 bases between the two germline ends. The CDR3 is made up of 11 amino acids. CDR3 bases: TGTGCCAGAGGGGCGGAGTACGAGCAGTACTTC. It specifies CARGAEYEQYF.

V gene TRBV30 combines with J gene TRBJ2-7; TRBD2 agrees at 10 bases. The germline CDR1 and CDR2 sequences are GTSNPN and SVGIG (reference sequence). The CDR3 has 13 amino acids. The junction had 7 bases not matched to a gene; V was cut back by 5 bases and J by 6 bases. The CDR3 protein is CAWWLAGVSEQYF. The CDR3 DNA reads as TGTGCCTGGTGGCTAGCGGGAGTATCCGAGCAGTACTTC.

This rearrangement joins TRBV5-1 to TRBJ1-3; 7 bases are a match to TRBD1. The germline CDR1 and CDR2 sequences are SGHRS and YFSETQ. The CDR3 is made up of 15 amino acids. The ends lost 2 bases at V and 0 bases at J; junction bases unmatched: 2. In nucleotides, the CDR3 is TGCGCCAGCAGCTTACAGGGGATCTCTGGAAACACCATATATTTT. Translated: CASSLQGISGNTIYF.

The count of this clone is one. V gene TRBV4-2 combines with J gene TRBJ2-1, with 12 bases fitting TRBD2. The CDR3 extends over 16 amino acids. The J segment lost 8 bases and the V segment lost 1 base, leaving 6 bases of the junction unmatched. Germline-derived CDR1 and CDR2 are LGHNA and YNFKEQ. CDR3 nucleotides: TGTGCCAGCAGCCAAGGGCTAGCGGGAGGGGGCGATGAGCAGTTCTTC. Translated: CASSQGLAGGGDEQFF.

This rearrangement joins TRBV14 to TRBJ2-1; possibly TRBD2 for D (7 bases). The CDR3 length is 14 residues. Trimming took 5 bases from V and 12 from J, leaving 20 bases between them. Germline V gene lookup returns CDR1 SGHDN and CDR2 FVKESK. As DNA, the CDR3 is TGTGCCAGCAGCTACCTAGGGGGGGGGTCTGGGCAGTTCTTC. Its translation is CASSYLGGGSGQFF. The whole variable domain, remainder taken from reference TRBV14 and TRBJ2-1, is EAGVTQFPSHSVIEKGQTVTLRCDPISGHDNLYWYRRVMGKEIKFLLHFVKESKQDESGMPNNRFLAERTGGTYSTLKVQPAELEDSGVYFCASSYLGGGSGQFFGPGTRLTVL.

The chain couples TRBV19 to TRBJ1-5; D ambiguous. The germline V and J ends were trimmed by 2 bases and 8 bases, with 16 bases remaining between them. CDR1 is LNHDA and CDR2 is SQIVND in the germline V gene (reference sequence). This CDR3 is 15 amino acids long. The CDR3 reads CASSIKSGDAKPQHF. The CDR3 DNA sequence: TGTGCCAGTAGTATAAAGAGCGGGGATGCGAAGCCCCAGCATTTT.

The chain links TRBV7-9 to TRBJ2-3; possible D gene TRBD2, 5 bases. The CDR3 covers 14 residues. V shed 7 bases and J shed 3 bases, with 14 bases lying between them. Germline loops: CDR1 SEHNR, CDR2 FQNEAQ (reference sequence). The CDR3 region has the DNA TGTGCCAGCAACCCACTAGGTTATACAGATACGCAGTATTTT. This codes for CASNPLGYTDTQYF.